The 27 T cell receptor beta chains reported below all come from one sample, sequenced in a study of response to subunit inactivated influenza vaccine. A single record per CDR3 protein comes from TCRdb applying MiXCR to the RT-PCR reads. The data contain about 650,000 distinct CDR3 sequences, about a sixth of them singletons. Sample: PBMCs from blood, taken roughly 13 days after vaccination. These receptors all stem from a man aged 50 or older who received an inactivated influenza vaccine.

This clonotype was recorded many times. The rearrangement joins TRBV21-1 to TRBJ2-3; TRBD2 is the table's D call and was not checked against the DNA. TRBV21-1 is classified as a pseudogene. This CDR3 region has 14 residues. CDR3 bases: TGTGCCAGCTCATCGCGGGAGGGCCACGATACGCAGTATTTT. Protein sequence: CASSSREGHDTQYF.

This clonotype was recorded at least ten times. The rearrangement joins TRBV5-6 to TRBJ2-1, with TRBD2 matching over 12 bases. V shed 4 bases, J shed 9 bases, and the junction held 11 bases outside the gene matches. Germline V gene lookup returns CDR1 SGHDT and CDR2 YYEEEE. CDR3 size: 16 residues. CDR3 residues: CASSGSLGLAGTEQFF. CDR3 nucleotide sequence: TGTGCCAGCAGCGGTAGTCTCGGACTAGCGGGAACTGAGCAGTTCTTC.

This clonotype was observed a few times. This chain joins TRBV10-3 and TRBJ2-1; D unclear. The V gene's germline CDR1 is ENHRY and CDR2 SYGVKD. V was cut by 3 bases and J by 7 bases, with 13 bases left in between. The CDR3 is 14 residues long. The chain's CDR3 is CAISDNGDTNEQFF. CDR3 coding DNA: TGTGCCATCAGTGACAACGGAGATACGAATGAGCAGTTCTTC.

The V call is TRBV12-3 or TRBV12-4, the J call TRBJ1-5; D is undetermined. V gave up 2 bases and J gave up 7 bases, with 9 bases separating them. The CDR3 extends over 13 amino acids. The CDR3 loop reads CASSLRREQPQHF. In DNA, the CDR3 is TGTGCCAGCAGTTTAAGAAGAGAGCAGCCCCAGCATTTT.

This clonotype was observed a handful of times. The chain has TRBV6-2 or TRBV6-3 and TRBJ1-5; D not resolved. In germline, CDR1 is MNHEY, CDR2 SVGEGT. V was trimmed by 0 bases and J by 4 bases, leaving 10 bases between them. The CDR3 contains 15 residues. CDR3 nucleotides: TGTGCCAGCAGTTACTCGTGGACGGCTAATCAGCCCCAGCATTTT. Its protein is CASSYSWTANQPQHF.

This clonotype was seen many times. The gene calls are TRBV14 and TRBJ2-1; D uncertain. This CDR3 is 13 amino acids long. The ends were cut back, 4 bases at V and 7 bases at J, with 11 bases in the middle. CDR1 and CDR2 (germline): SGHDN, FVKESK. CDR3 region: CASSLGWVNEQFF. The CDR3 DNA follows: TGTGCCAGCAGCCTAGGGTGGGTGAATGAGCAGTTCTTC.

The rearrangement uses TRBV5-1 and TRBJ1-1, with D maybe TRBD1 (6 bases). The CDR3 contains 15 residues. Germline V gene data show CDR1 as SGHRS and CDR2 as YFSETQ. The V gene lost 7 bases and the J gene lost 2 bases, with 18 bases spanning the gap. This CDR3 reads CASRPRDIPNTEAFF. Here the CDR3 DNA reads TGCGCCAGCCGCCCCCGGGACATACCTAACACTGAAGCTTTCTTT.

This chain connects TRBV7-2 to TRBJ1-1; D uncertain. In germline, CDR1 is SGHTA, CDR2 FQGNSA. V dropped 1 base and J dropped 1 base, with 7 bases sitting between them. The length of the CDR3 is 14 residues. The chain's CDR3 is CASSLGLQNTEAFF. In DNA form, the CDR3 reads TGTGCCAGCAGCTTAGGATTGCAGAACACTGAAGCTTTCTTT.

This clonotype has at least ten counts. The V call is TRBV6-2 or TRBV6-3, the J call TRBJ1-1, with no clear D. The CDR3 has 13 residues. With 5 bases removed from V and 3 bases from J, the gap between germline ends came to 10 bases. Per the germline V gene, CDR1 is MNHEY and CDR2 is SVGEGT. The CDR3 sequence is CASSGWADTEAFF. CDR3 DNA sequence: TGTGCCAGCAGTGGATGGGCGGACACTGAAGCTTTCTTT.

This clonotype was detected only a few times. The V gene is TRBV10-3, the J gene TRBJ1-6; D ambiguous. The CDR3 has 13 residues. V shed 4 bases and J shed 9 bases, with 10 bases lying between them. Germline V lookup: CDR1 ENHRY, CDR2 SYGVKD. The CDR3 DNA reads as TGTGCCATCAGTGGGGAAAGGGTTTCACCCCTCCACTTT. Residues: CAISGERVSPLHF.

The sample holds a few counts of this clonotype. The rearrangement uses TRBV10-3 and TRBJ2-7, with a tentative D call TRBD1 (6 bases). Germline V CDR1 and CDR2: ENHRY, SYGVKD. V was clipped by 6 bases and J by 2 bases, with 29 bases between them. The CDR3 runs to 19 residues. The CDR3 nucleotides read TGTGCCATCAGCTCACTCAGGGGTGTGAGCTCTAGAAGGGCCTACGAGCAGTACTTC. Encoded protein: CAISSLRGVSSRRAYEQYF.

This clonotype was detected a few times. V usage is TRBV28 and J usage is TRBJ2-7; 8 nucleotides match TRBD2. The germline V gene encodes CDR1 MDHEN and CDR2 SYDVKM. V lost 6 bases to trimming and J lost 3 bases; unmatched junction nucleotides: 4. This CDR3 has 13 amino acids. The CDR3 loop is CASSNRGGYEQYF. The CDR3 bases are TGTGCCAGCAGCAACCGGGGGGGCTACGAGCAGTACTTC.

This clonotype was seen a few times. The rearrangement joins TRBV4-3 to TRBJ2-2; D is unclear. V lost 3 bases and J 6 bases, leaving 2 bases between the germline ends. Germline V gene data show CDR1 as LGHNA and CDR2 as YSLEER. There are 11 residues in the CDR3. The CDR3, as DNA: TGCGCCAGCAGCCACTCCGGGGAGCTGTTTTTT. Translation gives CASSHSGELFF.

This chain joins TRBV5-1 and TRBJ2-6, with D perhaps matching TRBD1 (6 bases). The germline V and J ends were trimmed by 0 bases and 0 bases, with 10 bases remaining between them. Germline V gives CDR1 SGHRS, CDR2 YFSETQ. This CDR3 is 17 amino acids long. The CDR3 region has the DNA TGCGCCAGCAGCTTGGATCTAGGGGGCTCTGGGGCCAACGTCCTGACTTTC. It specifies CASSLDLGGSGANVLTF.

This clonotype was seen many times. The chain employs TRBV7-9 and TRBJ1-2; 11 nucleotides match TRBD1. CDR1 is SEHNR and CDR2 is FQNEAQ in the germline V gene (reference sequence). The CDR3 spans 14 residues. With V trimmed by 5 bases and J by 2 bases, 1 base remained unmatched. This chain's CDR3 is CASSRDRGNYGYTF. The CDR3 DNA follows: TGTGCCAGCAGCCGGGACAGGGGGAACTATGGCTACACCTTC.

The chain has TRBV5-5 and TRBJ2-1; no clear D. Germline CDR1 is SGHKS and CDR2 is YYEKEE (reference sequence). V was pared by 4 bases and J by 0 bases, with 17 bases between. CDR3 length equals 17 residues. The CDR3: CASSPDRTRSSYNEQFF. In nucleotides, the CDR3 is TGTGCCAGCAGCCCTGACCGGACGAGAAGCTCCTACAATGAGCAGTTCTTC. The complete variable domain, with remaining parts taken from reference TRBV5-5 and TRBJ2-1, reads DAGVTQSPTHLIKTRGQQVTLRCSPISGHKSVSWYQQVLGQGPQFIFQYYEKEERGRGNFPDRFSARQFPNYSSELNVNALLLGDSALYLCASSPDRTRSSYNEQFFGPGTRLTVL.

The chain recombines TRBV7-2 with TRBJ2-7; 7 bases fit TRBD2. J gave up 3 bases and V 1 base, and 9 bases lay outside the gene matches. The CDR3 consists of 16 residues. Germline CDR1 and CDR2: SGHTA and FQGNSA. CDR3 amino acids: CASSLGILASGYEQYF. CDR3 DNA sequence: TGTGCCAGCAGCTTAGGCATACTAGCGAGTGGCTACGAGCAGTACTTC.

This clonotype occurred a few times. In nucleotides, the CDR3 is TGCGCCAGCAGCTTCCTTGGGGCAGACTATGGCTACACCTTC. Encoded protein: CASSFLGADYGYTF. The chain links TRBV5-1 to TRBJ1-2; D is perhaps TRBD1 (5 bases). Trimming removed 2 bases at V and 3 bases at J, with 11 bases between. This CDR3 comprises 14 residues. The V gene's germline CDR1 is SGHRS and CDR2 YFSETQ. The full variable domain, with the rest looked up from reference TRBV5-1 and TRBJ1-2, is KAGVTQTPRYLIKTRGQQVTLSCSPISGHRSVSWYQQTPGQGLQFLFEYFSETQRNKGNFPGRFSGRQFSNSRSEMNVSTLELGDSALYLCASSFLGADYGYTFGSGTRLTVV.

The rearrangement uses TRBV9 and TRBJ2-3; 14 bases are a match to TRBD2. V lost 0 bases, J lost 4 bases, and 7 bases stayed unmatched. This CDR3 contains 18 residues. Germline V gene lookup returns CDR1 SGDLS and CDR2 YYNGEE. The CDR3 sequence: CASSVVGTSGSGSDTQYF. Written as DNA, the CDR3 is TGTGCCAGCAGCGTAGTCGGGACTAGCGGGAGCGGCTCAGATACGCAGTATTTT.

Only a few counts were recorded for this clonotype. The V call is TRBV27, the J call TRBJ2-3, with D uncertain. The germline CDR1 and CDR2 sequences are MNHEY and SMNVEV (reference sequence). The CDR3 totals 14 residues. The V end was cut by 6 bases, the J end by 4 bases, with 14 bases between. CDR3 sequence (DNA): TGTGCCAGCAGCTTAACCGTTGCACCAGATACGCAGTATTTT. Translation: CASSLTVAPDTQYF.

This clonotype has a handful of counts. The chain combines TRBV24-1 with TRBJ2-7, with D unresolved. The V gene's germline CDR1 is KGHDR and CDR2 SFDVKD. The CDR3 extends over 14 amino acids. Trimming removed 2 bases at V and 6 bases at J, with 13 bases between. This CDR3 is CATSDSSHRPEQYF. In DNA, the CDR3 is TGTGCCACCAGTGATTCGTCTCATCGTCCCGAGCAGTACTTC.

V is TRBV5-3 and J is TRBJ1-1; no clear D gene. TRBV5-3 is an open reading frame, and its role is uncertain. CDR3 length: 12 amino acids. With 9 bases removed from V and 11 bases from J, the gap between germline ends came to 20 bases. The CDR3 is CAMSLGLLGAFF. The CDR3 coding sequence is TGTGCCATGAGCTTGGGCCTCCTCGGCGCTTTCTTT.

CDR3: CASSFTGASEQYF. The CDR3 region has the DNA TGTGCCAGCAGCTTTACAGGAGCCTCCGAGCAGTACTTC. V gene TRBV7-9 combines with J gene TRBJ2-7; D is perhaps TRBD1 (5 bases). The CDR3 is made up of 13 amino acids. Per germline, CDR1 SEHNR and CDR2 FQNEAQ (reference sequence). V dropped 3 bases and J dropped 6 bases, with 12 bases sitting between them.

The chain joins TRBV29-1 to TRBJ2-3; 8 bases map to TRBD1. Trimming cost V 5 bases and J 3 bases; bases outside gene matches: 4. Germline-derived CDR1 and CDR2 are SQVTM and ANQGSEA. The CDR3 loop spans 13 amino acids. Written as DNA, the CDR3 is TGCAGCGTTCGCACAGGGGGGACAGATACGCAGTATTTT. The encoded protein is CSVRTGGTDTQYF.

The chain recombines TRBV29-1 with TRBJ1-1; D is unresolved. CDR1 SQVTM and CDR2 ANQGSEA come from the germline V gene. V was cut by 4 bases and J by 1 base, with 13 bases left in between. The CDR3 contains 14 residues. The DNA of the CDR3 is TGCAGCGTTGCCCCGTTACAGAGGAACACTGAAGCTTTCTTT. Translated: CSVAPLQRNTEAFF.

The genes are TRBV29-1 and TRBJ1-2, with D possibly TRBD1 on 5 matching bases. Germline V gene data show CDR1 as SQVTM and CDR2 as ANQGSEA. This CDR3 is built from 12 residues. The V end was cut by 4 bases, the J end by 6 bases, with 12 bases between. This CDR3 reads CSVAGISHGYTF. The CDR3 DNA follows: TGCAGCGTTGCAGGGATTAGTCATGGCTACACCTTC.

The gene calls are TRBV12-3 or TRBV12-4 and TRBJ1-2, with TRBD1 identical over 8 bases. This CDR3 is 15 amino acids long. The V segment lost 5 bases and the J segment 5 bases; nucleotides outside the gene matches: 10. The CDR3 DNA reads TGTGCCAGCAGTCCGTTACAGGGGGTGGTATATGGCTACACCTTC. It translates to CASSPLQGVVYGYTF.